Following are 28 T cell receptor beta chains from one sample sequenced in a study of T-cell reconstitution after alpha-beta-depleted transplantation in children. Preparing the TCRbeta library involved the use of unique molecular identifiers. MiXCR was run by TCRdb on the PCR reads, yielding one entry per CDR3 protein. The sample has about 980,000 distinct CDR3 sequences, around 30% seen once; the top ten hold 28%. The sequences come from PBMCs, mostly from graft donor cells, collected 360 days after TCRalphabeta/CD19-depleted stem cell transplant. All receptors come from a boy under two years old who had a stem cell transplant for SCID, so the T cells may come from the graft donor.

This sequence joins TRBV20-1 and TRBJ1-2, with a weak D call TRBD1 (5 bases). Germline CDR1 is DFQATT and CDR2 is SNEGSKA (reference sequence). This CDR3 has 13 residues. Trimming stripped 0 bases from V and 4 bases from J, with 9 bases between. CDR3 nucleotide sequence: TGCAGTGCTAGAGATCAGGGTTCCTATGGCTACACCTTC. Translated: CSARDQGSYGYTF.

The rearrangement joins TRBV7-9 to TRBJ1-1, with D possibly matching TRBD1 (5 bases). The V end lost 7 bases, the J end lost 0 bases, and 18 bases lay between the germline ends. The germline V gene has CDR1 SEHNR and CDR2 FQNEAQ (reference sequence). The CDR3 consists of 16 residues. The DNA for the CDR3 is TGTGCCAGCACCCAAGAGTCGGGGGTGCTGAACACTGAAGCTTTCTTT. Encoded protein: CASTQESGVLNTEAFF.

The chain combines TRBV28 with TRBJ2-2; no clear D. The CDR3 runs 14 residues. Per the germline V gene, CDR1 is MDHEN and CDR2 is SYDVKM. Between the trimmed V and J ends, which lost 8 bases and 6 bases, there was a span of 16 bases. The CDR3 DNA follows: TGTGCCAGCTCAGGTGGGCCGGGCGCCGGGGAGCTGTTTTTT. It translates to CASSGGPGAGELFF.

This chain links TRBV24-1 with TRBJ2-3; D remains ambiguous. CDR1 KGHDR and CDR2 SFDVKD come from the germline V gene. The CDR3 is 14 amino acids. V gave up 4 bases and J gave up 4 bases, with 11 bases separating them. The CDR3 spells CATSEGPVSDTQYF. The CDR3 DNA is TGTGCCACCAGTGAGGGCCCCGTATCAGATACGCAGTATTTT.

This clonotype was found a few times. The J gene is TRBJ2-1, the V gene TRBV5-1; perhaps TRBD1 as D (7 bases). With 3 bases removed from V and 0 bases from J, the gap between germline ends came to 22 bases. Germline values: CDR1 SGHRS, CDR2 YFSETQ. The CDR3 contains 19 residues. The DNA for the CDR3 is TGCGCCAGCAGCTACAGGAGGGGGCCTCAATTAAGCTCCTACAATGAGCAGTTCTTC. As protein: CASSYRRGPQLSSYNEQFF.

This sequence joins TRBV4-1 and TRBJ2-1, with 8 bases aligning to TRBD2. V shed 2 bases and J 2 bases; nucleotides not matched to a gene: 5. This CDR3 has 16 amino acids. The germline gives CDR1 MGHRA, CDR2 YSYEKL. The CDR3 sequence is CASSQFFSGAYNEQFF. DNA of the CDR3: TGCGCCAGCAGCCAATTCTTTAGCGGGGCCTACAATGAGCAGTTCTTC.

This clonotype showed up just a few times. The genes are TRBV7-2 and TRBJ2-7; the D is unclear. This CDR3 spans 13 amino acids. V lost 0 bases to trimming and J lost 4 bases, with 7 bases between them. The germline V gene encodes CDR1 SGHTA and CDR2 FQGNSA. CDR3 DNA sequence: TGTGCCAGCAGCTTAGCGGATCTTTACGAGCAGTACTTC. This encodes CASSLADLYEQYF.

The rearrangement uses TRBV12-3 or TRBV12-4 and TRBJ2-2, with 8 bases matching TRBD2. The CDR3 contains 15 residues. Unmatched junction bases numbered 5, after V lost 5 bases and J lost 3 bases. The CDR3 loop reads CASSPREAYTGELFF. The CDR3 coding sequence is TGTGCCAGCAGTCCGCGGGAGGCCTACACCGGGGAGCTGTTTTTT.

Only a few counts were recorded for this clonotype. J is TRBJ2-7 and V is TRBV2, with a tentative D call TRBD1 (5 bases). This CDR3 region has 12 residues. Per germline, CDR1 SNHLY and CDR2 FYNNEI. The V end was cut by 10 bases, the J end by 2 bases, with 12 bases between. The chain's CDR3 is CATKRTTYEQYF. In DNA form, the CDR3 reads TGTGCCACCAAACGGACAACCTACGAGCAGTACTTC.

Here the CDR3 DNA reads TGTGCCACCAGCAGAGTGGCCGGTCCAGAATCTGGGGCCAACGTCCTGACTTTC. Translating gives CATSRVAGPESGANVLTF. The chain links TRBV15 to TRBJ2-6; D is ambiguous. The germline V gene has CDR1 LNHNV and CDR2 YYDKDF (reference sequence). Trimming took off 1 base at V and 1 base at J, with 14 bases between the two ends. This CDR3 has 18 residues.

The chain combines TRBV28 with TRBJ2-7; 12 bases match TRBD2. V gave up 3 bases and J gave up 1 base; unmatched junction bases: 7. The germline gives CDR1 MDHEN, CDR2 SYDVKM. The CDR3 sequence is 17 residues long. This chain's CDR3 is CASSFPLLAGGSYEQYF. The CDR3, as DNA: TGTGCCAGCAGTTTCCCCCTACTAGCGGGGGGTTCCTACGAGCAGTACTTC.

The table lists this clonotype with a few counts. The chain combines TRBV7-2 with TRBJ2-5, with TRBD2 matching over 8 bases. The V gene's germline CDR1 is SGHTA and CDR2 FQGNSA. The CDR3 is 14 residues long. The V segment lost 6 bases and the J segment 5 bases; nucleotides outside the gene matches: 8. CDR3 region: CASSQTGGRETQYF. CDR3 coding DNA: TGTGCCAGCAGTCAAACGGGAGGGAGGGAGACCCAGTACTTC.

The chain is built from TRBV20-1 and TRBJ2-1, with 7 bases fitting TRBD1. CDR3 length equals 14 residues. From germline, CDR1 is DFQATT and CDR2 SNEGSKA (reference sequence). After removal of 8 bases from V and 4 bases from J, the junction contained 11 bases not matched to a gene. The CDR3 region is CSTIRGSNYNEQFF. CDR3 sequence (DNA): TGCAGTACGATCAGGGGGTCAAATTACAATGAGCAGTTCTTC.

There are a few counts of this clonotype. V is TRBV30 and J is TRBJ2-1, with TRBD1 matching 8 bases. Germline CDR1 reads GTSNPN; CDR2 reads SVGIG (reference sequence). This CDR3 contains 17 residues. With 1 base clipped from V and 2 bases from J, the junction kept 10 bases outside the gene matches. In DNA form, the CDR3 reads TGTGCCTGGAGTGCCCAGGGGGCTGGCTCTACCTACAATGAGCAGTTCTTC. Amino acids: CAWSAQGAGSTYNEQFF.

DNA for the CDR3: TGTGCCAGCAGGCTGGGGGGACTACAGACTCGGGCTGGGGCCAACGTCCTGACTTTC. This codes for CASRLGGLQTRAGANVLTF. The V gene is TRBV6-1, the J gene TRBJ2-6, with TRBD2 matching over 7 bases. Germline V lookup: CDR1 MNHNS, CDR2 SASEGT. The J segment lost 2 bases and the V segment lost 6 bases, leaving 16 bases of the junction unmatched. This CDR3 is 19 amino acids long.

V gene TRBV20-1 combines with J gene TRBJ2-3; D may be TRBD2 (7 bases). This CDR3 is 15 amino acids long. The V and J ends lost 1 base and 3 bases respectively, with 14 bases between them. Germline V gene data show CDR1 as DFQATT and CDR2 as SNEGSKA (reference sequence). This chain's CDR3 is CSARARGAPTDTQYF. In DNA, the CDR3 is TGCAGTGCTAGAGCCCGGGGGGCCCCAACAGATACGCAGTATTTT.

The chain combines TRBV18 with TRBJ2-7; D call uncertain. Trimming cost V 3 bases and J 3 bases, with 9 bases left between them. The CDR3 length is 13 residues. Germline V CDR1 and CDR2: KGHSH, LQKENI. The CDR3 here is CASSPELVYEQYF. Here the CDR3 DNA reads TGTGCCAGCTCACCGGAATTAGTCTACGAGCAGTACTTC. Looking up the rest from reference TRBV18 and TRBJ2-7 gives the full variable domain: NAGVMQNPRHLVRRRGQEARLRCSPMKGHSHVYWYRQLPEEGLKFMVYLQKENIIDESGMPKERFSAEFPKEGPSILRIQQVVRGDSAAYFCASSPELVYEQYFGPGTRLTVT.

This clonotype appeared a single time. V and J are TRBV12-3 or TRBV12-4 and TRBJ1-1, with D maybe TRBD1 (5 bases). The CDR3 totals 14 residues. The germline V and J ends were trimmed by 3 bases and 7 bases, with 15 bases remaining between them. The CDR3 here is CASSFGLGPSEAFF. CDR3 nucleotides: TGTGCCAGCAGTTTCGGTTTGGGACCCAGTGAAGCTTTCTTT.

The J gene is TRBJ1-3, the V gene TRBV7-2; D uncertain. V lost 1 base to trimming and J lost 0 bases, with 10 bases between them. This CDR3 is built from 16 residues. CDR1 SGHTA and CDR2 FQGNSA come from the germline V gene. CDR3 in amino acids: CASSLVGRHSGNTIYF. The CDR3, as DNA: TGTGCCAGCAGCTTAGTGGGCAGACACTCTGGAAACACCATATATTTT.

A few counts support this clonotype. The CDR3 loop reads CATSASSGSGANVLTF. DNA of the CDR3: TGTGCCACCAGTGCCAGCAGTGGATCTGGGGCCAACGTCCTGACTTTC. The rearrangement links TRBV24-1 to TRBJ2-6; D is undetermined. The germline V gene has CDR1 KGHDR and CDR2 SFDVKD. Trimming left V 5 bases short and J 1 base short, with 11 bases between. The CDR3 is made up of 16 amino acids.

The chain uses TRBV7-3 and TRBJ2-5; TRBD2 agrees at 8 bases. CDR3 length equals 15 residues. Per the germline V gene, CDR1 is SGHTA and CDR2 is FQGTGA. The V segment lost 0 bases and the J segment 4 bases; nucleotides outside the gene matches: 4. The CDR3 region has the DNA TGTGCCAGCAGCTTAACCGGGGGGGCAGCAGAGACCCAGTACTTC. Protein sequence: CASSLTGGAAETQYF.

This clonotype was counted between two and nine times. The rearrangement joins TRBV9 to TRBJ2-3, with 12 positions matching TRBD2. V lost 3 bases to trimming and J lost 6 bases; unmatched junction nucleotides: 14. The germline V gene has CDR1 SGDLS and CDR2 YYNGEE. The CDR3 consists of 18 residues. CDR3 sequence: CASSARRASGGVSDTQYF. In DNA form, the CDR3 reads TGTGCCAGCAGCGCACGGAGGGCTAGCGGGGGGGTATCGGATACGCAGTATTTT.

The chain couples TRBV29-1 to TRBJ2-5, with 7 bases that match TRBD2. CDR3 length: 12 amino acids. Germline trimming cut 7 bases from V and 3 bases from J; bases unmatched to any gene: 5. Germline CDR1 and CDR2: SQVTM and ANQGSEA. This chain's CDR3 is CSERGVEETQYF. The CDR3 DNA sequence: TGCAGCGAACGGGGGGTGGAAGAGACCCAGTACTTC.

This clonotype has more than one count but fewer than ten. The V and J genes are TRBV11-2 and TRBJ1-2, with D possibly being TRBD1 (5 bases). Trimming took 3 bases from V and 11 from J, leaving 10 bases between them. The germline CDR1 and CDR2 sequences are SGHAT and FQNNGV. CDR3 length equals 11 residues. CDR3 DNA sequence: TGTGCCAGCAGCTTTCAGGGTCGTTACACCTTC. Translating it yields CASSFQGRYTF.

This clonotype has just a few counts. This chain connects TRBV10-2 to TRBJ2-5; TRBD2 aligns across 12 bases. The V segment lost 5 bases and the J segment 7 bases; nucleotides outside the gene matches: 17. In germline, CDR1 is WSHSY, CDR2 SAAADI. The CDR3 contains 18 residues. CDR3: CASSPLLAGGALAGTQYF. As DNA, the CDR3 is TGCGCCAGCAGTCCCCTACTAGCGGGGGGTGCCCTGGCGGGGACCCAGTACTTC.

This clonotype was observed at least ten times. CDR3 sequence reads: CASSPRGNTGELFF. CDR3 bases: TGTGCCAGCAGCCCGCGGGGGAACACCGGGGAGCTGTTTTTT. V is TRBV7-9 and J is TRBJ2-2, with D possibly TRBD2 on 6 matching bases. CDR3 size: 14 residues. Trimming removed 5 bases from V and 1 base from J, with 8 bases in between. Looked up from germline, CDR1 is SEHNR and CDR2 is FQNEAQ (reference sequence).

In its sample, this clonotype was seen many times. The CDR3 coding sequence is TGTGCCAGCAGCTTAAGCGGGGGCGGCCCATACGAGCAGTACTTC. Amino acid sequence: CASSLSGGGPYEQYF. The chain employs TRBV7-9 and TRBJ2-7; 8 bases line up with TRBD2. The CDR3 length is 15 residues. With 2 bases clipped from V and 4 bases from J, the junction kept 7 bases outside the gene matches. Looked up from germline, CDR1 is SEHNR and CDR2 is FQNEAQ (reference sequence).

CDR3 sequence (DNA): TGCGCCAGCAGAAACGCCCCCGCGCCGGATGAGCAGTACTTC. The encoded protein is CASRNAPAPDEQYF. This chain uses TRBV5-1 with TRBJ2-7; D remains ambiguous. Trimming left V 5 bases short and J 7 bases short, with 19 bases between. CDR1 is SGHRS and CDR2 is YFSETQ in the germline V gene. This CDR3 spans 14 amino acids.